This T cell receptor (beta chain) appears in the sequencing data of a study of OX40 agonist ivuxolimab in advanced cancers. Study details: While on treatment, patients had intravenous ivuxolimab at 0.01 to 10 mg/kg every 2 weeks.

Study findings and constraints: Patients who responded partially at 0.1-3.0 mg/kg showed clonal expansion ranking among the lowest. CD4+ and CD8+ blood T cells expanded clonally by week 6 at 0.1 to 3.0 mg/kg. Specificity for antigen went undetermined in the expanded peripheral T cells.

Concerning this clone itself: The antigen remains unidentified.

Germline V gene lookup returns CDR1 MDHEN and CDR2 SYDVKM. Unmatched junction bases numbered 16, after V lost 5 bases and J lost 2 bases. CDR3 length: 18 residues. Here immunoSEQ multiplex PCR was the method, and the copy in TCRdb shows in-frame clones only, minus some. The repertoire holds about 61,000 clones, with around 91% as singletons. Here the sequenced sample was CD4+ or CD8+ T cells sorted from blood, taken in a trial of the OX40 agonist ivuxolimab. This chain joins TRBV28 and TRBJ2-5, with TRBD1 identical over 8 bases. The TCR originated in an adult with an advanced solid tumor such as melanoma, head and neck, liver or kidney cancer. DNA for the CDR3: TGTGCCAGCAGTCCCTTTATTGTCCCGGGACAGGCACAAGAGACCCAGTACTTC. Its translation: CASSPFIVPGQAQETQYF.